This TCR beta chain was captured in a study of cytomegalovirus exposure and HLA in healthy donors. Study results and caveats: Exclusion applied to some V segments, including TRBV6-2 and TRBV6-3, as they were indistinguishable.

This CDR3 has 15 residues. The V and J ends lost 0 bases and 5 bases respectively, with 14 bases between them. The V gene's germline CDR1 is MGHRA and CDR2 YSYEKL. The study ran its PCR with 60 Vbeta and 13 Jbeta primers. The repertoire was sequenced with immunoSEQ multiplex PCR; TCRdb's copy has only in-frame clones and lacks some. The sample has under 150,000 clones; more than 60% are singletons. Concerning this clone itself: Its specificity is not known.

Material for sequencing was PBMCs. This chain connects TRBV4-1 to TRBJ2-7; a weak D match, TRBD2 (6 bases). This clonotype originated in a woman aged 18-30 years in good health and CMV-seronegative. CDR3 region: CASSQDPGGPDEQYF. In DNA, the CDR3 is TGCGCCAGCAGCCAAGATCCCGGAGGGCCGGACGAGCAGTACTTC.